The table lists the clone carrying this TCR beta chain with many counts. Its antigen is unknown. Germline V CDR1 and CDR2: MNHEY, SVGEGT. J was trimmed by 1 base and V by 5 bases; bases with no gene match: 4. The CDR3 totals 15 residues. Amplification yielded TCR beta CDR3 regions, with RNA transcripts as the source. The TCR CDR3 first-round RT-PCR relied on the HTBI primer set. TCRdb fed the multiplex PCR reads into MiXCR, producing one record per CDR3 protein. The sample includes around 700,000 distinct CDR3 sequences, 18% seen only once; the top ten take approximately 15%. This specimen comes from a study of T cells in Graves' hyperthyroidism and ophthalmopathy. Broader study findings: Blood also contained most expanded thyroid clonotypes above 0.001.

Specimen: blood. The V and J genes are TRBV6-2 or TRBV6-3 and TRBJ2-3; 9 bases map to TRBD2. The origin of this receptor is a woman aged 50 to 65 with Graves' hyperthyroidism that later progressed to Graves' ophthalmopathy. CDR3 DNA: TGTGCCAGCAGTCCGCTAGCGGGACGCACAGATACGCAGTATTTT. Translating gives CASSPLAGRTDTQYF.